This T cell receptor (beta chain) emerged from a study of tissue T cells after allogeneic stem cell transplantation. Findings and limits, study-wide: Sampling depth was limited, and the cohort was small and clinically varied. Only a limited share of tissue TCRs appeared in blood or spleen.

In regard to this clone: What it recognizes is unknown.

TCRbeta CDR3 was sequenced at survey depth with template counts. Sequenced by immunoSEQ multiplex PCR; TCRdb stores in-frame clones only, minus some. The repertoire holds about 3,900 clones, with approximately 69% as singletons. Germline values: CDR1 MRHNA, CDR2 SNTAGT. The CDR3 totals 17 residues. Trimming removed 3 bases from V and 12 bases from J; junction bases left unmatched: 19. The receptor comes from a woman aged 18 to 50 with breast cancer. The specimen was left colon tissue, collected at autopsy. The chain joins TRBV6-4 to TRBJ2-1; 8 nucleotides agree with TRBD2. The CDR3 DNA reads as TGTGCCAGCAGTGATGGTTCCTCGTCTAAGCGGGGGAGTCTGCAGTTCTTC. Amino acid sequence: CASSDGSSSKRGSLQFF.